This TCR beta chain was profiled in a study of T cell responses to AZD1222 COVID-19 vaccine (dated by TCRdb to 2020 to 2023). About the study as a whole: A total of 230 to 250 trial participants underwent TCR sequencing, of whom around 200 received two doses of AZD1222 and about 25 received two doses of the MenACWY control vaccine. Trial participants were enrolled into age subgroups of 18-55, 56-69 and 70-plus years, which contained about 150, 28 and 57 TCR-sequenced participants, respectively.

Broad study findings and their caveats: The vaccine-associated CD4 TCRs covered the entire spike protein, and the dominant responses fell in regions 160-218 and 743-854. Reportedly, almost half of the unique spike-specific TCRs recognized epitopes lying outside the regions that are mutated in the B.1.351 and B.1.1.7 variants. Conclusions about previously exposed vaccinees are limited because only five or six AZD1222 recipients were SARS-CoV-2 seropositive at baseline. Participants were mostly white British and included more females than males, and it was suggested by the authors that clonal diversity may have been underestimated. The 56-69-year group was small, and its depth increase did not reach significance, likely because of low power. No day 14 peak-response samples were available, so repertoires were characterized only after the peak T cell response. A significant rise in spike-specific TCR breadth and depth was observed after two AZD1222 doses relative to day 0 and relative to MenACWY recipients.

Comments on this clone: Its recognized antigen is unknown. No per-base quality is available; no much larger clone lies one base away.

The CDR3 regions of human TCRbeta chains were subjected to immunosequencing. Turning to the authors' computational methods: Repertoire TCRs were matched against a reference library of SARS-CoV-2-specific TCRs generated with the MIRA antigen-specificity platform. Breadth meant the fraction of unique TCRs that were SARS-CoV-2-associated, whereas depth meant the fraction of total T cells that were SARS-CoV-2-associated. Using the MIRA data, every spike-specific TCR was mapped to the spike region that the TCR reacted to and assigned to either a CD4 or a CD8 class. Log10-transformed breadth and depth values were compared by one-way ANOVA with Sidak's multiple comparisons tests. TCRdb mirrors the immuneACCESS table, restricted to in-frame sequences. Some clones are absent from its copies; in checked studies, under half trace to an unresolved V gene, and the reason for the others is unknown. The V and J calls and clone size come from that table; D and trimming were worked out from the DNA. This sample holds some 79,000 clones; around three quarters were observed only once. The leading ten clones occupy 40% to 55% of the sample.

Explained via the paper, the time point label denotes: about 28 days (+/-7) after the second vaccine dose. AZD1222 recipients given second doses at about 4 weeks or at about 12 weeks were pooled, since spike-specific TCR depth and breadth were not found to differ between the two schedules. Samples from vaccinated people were obtained from the UK trials COV001 and COV002, which included a single-blind randomized controlled phase 2/3 trial of AZD1222 (ChAdOx1 nCoV-19) in healthy adults. For TCRbeta chain sequencing, PBMC samples from trial participants were taken at day 0 and at day 28 after the second dose. CDR1 and CDR2 are read off the germline V gene as WSHSY and SAAADI. V is shortened by 0 bases, J by 6 bases, and the region joining them spans 9 bases. There are 13 amino acids in the CDR3, from cysteine to phenylalanine inclusive. This entry keeps only the CDR3 DNA: 39 bases, framed from base 1.

Here the sequenced sample was peripheral blood, taken 28 days after the second AZD1222 dose. Here the chain combines TRBV10-2 and TRBJ2-7; the D gene is perhaps TRBD2, from 6 matching bases. This clonotype was obtained from an adult who received the AZD1222 COVID-19 vaccine. The nucleotides are TGCGCCAGCAGTGAGTCGGCGGGGTCCGAGCAGTACTTC. The translation is CASSESAGSEQYF.